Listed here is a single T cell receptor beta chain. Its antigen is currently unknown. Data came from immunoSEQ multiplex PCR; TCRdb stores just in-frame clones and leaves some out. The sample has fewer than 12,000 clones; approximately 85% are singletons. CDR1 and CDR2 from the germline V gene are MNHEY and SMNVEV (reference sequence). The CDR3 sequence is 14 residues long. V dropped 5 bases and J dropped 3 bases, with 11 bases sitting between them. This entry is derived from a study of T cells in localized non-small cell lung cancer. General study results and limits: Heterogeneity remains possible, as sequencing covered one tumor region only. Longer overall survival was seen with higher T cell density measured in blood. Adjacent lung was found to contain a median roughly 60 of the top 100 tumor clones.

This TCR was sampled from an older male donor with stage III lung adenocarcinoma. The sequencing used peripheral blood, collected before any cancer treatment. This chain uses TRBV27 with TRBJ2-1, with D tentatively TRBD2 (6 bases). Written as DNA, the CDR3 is TGTGCCAGCAGTCCCCGGGGGTTCTACAATGAGCAGTTCTTC. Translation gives CASSPRGFYNEQFF.